The subject of this entry is one TCR beta chain. No antigen is known for it. PCR was performed using 60 Vbeta and 13 Jbeta primers. Sequenced by immunoSEQ multiplex PCR; TCRdb stores in-frame clones only, minus some. The sample has around 180,000 clones, approximately 80% seen once. These data originate in a study of cytomegalovirus exposure and HLA in healthy donors. The V and J ends lost 5 bases and 8 bases, in that order; junction bases with no gene match: 7. Germline assignment: CDR1 SEHNR and CDR2 FQNEAQ (reference sequence). The length of the CDR3 is 15 residues. Study-level results: Among the sequence variants, a highly shared cluster was likely an artifact of sequencing.

This TCR was sampled from a man aged 25 to 40 in good health and CMV-seropositive. The material sequenced was PBMCs. The chain recombines TRBV7-9 with TRBJ1-6, with 9 bases identical to TRBD1. The CDR3 DNA reads TGTGCCAGCAGCACCCGGACAGGGGTAGATTCACCCCTCCACTTT. Protein product: CASSTRTGVDSPLHF.